This T cell receptor (beta chain) is from a study of T-cell memory formation after mild COVID-19. This clonotype appeared a few times. Its antigen is not known. The study, taken as a whole, reports: CD4/CD8 balance held among clones contracting day 15 to 85, and later expanders leaned CD4+.

The V end was cut by 3 bases, the J end by 5 bases, with 27 bases between. This CDR3 region has 19 residues. Germline CDR1 SGHDN, CDR2 FVKESK. Each CDR3 protein is one row after TCRdb ran MiXCR on the 5' RACE reads. Altogether 150,000 to 200,000 distinct CDR3 sequences are present, 13% to 15% being singletons, with the ten largest covering 12% to 15%. This clonotype originated in an adult woman who had mild COVID-19 (a few samples of this study predate the infection). Cell type and time point are not known. The genes are TRBV14 and TRBJ2-3; tentatively, D is TRBD1 (5 bases). The sequenced sample was PBMCs or a T cell subset sorted from them (not recorded which). The CDR3 coding sequence is TGTGCCAGCAGCCAGTATCCTATGGCGAGTTTAGGGGCGAGAGATACGCAGTATTTT. Translated, it gives CASSQYPMASLGARDTQYF.